This T cell receptor beta chain stems from a study of CD8+CD57+ T cells in acquired aplastic anemia. Across the whole study: Across the sorted CD4+ and CD8+ cells, DNA amounts averaged approximately 3 ug.

Study-wide points: The number of CD8+ CDR3 sequences shared by patients and controls was roughly 31.

V shed 0 bases, J shed 4 bases, and the junction held 11 bases outside the gene matches. There are 19 residues in the CDR3. Germline lookup yields CDR1 SGHVT and CDR2 SQSDAQ. Points on this clonotype: The antigen is undetermined.

The study profiled TCR beta VDJ and CDR3 using genomic DNA as template. From the reads, TCRdb called clonotypes with MiXCR, one entry per CDR3 protein. Of about 170,000 distinct CDR3 sequences in the sample, under 75% were seen once. The clonotype was recovered from a human donor in good health. Material for sequencing was sorted CD4+, CD8+, or CD8+CD57+ T cells (not recorded which) from PBMCs. The rearrangement joins TRBV7-4 to TRBJ2-6, with 8 bases matching TRBD2. CDR3 coding DNA: TGTGCCAGCAGCTTAGCTTTTAGCGGGAAATTGAAGGGGGCCAACGTCCTGACTTTC. Protein product: CASSLAFSGKLKGANVLTF.